This section outlines one T cell receptor (beta chain) sequence together with its context. This clonotype has only a few counts. Its recognized antigen is unknown. It has no much larger one-base neighbor in the sample; base qualities were not kept. These data originate in a study of CDR3 diversity in severe acne (dated by TCRdb to about 2019). Libraries came from PCR. The sequencer was an Illumina HiSeq 2000. TCRdb cleaned the public reads at Q25 with fastp, built clones with MiXCR and kept in-frame beta chains. CDR3 protein duplicates are merged, each entry listing the most common genes and DNA. Here the sample has some 84,000 distinct CDR3 sequences; around 50% occur a single time. About 9.4% of the sample belongs to the ten largest clones. Reading from cysteine to phenylalanine, the CDR3 counts 15 amino acids. Just the 45-base CDR3 DNA is kept, in frame starting at base 1. V gives up 2 bases and J gives up 4 bases, and the segment between their germline ends measures 15 bases. Looking up the germline V gene yields CDR1 SGDLS and CDR2 YYNGEE.

Sequenced sample: blood. This receptor was taken from a male donor in good health, serving as a control. The rearrangement joined TRBV9 to TRBJ2-5, with a weak D call of TRBD2 (5 bases match). This receptor has the CDR3 CASSVNRGGGETQYF. The DNA reads as follows: TGTGCCAGCAGCGTTAATCGTGGTGGAGGAGAGACCCAGTACTTC.